This T cell receptor (beta chain) was sequenced in a study of OX40 agonist ivuxolimab in advanced cancers. As for the study more broadly: Ivuxolimab was a fully human IgG2 agonistic monoclonal antibody targeting the costimulatory receptor OX40 (CD134). Intravenous ivuxolimab was administered to patients every 2 weeks at six dose levels: 0.01, 0.1, 0.3, 1.5, 3 and 10 mg/kg. Of the roughly 54 patients in dose escalation, 19 had hepatocellular carcinoma, some 15 had melanoma, 9 had renal cell carcinoma and 9 had head and neck cancer. The dose-escalation cohort was 82.7% male with a mean age of approximately 60 years, ranging from roughly 20 to 80. Patients were allowed to have had prior anti-PD-1, anti-PD-L1 or anti-CTLA-4 therapy, and approximately 40% of the dose-escalation patients had previously received checkpoint inhibitors. Partial responses occurred in three dose-escalation patients: two with cutaneous melanoma and one with hepatocellular carcinoma. The point of sequencing TCRbeta in the periphery was to test whether ivuxolimab changed TCR sequence diversity and drove clonal T-cell expansion. The monotherapy dose-escalation portion (N of about 57 patients) of the phase I ivuxolimab trial is reported in the paper.

As for this clone: Its antigen specificity is not known. The record has no base qualities; no much larger clone is one base away.

The full study reports these points: At doses from 0.1 to 3.0 mg/kg, clonal expansion was seen in both CD4+ and CD8+ blood T cells between baseline and week 6. In the 0.1-3.0 mg/kg groups, partial responders had among the lowest normalized peripheral clonal expansion, particularly in CD8+ T cells. The antigen specificity of the peripheral T cells that underwent clonal expansion was not determined. After ivuxolimab, CD8+ T cells had more expanded clones than CD4+ T cells on average. Low levels of normalized T-cell clonal expansion were also seen in some patients who did not respond.

For sequencing of the TCRbeta CDR3 region, genomic DNA was extracted from the sorted cells. The immunoSEQ Assay was used to sequence the TCRbeta CDR3 regions. TCRdb's version of the immuneACCESS table is confined to in-frame rearrangements and falls short of the full clone set. An unresolved V gene accounts for under half of the shortfall where checked; the remainder is of unknown origin. This sample comprises approximately 70,000 clones, about 88% of them detected only once. About 0.25% of the sample goes to the ten largest clones. Trimmed from V: 2 bases; trimmed from J: 4 bases; junction bases lacking a gene match: 8. The CDR3 spans 16 residues, from the cysteine through the phenylalanine. The DNA shown is the 48-base CDR3, in frame from base 1. The germline V gene specifies SGDLS as CDR1 and YYNGEE as CDR2. The trial excluded patients who had a history of autoimmune disease or were on systemic immunosuppression. Peripheral blood for TCR sequencing was drawn from every dose cohort at baseline, at cycle 4 day 1 and at cycle 7 day 1. Samples were obtained from an open-label, multicenter, first-in-human phase I dose-escalation trial of ivuxolimab. The trial enrolled adults with locally advanced or metastatic head and neck squamous cell, hepatocellular, melanoma or renal cell carcinoma. Before TCR sequencing, CD4+ and CD8+ T cells were separately sorted from peripheral blood.

The receptor's source is an adult with an advanced solid tumor such as melanoma, head and neck, liver or kidney cancer. This specimen was CD4+ or CD8+ T cells sorted from blood, taken in a trial of the OX40 agonist ivuxolimab. The rearranged segments are TRBV9 and TRBJ2-1; 8 bases in the middle match TRBD2. The sequenced DNA: TGTGCCAGCAGCGTTTCTGGGACTAGTTCTTACAATGAGCAGTTCTTC. The resulting protein is CASSVSGTSSYNEQFF.